These 32 T cell receptor beta chains share one sample of origin, sequenced in a study of blood T cell repertoires in COVID-19. TCRdb's copy holds only in-frame clones and misses some; the assay was immunoSEQ multiplex PCR. In the table there are around 300,000 clones, approximately 86% of which are singletons. The sample taken for sequencing was peripheral blood. The receptors derive from a woman aged 25 to 39 who had recovered from COVID-19.

V is TRBV5-1 and J is TRBJ2-3; D remains ambiguous. The germline gives CDR1 SGHRS, CDR2 YFSETQ. The CDR3 contains 14 residues. Deletions cut 5 bases from V and 5 bases from J, with 15 bases between. The CDR3 nucleotides read TGCGCCAGCAGGAAGATTACTGCCTTAGATACGCAGTATTTT. It yields the protein CASRKITALDTQYF.

This chain links TRBV19 with TRBJ1-1, with 10 bases lining up with TRBD1. CDR3 length equals 12 residues. The ends lost 3 bases at V and 10 bases at J; junction bases unmatched: 2. CDR1 and CDR2 (germline): LNHDA, SQIVND (reference sequence). The CDR3 sequence is CASSMRTGGAFF. CDR3 coding DNA: TGTGCCAGTAGTATGCGGACAGGGGGAGCTTTCTTT.

The V gene is TRBV6-5, the J gene TRBJ2-3, with TRBD1 identical over 8 bases. The trim removed 6 bases at V and 5 bases at J, leaving 4 bases unmatched. This CDR3 contains 13 residues. CDR1 MNHEY and CDR2 SVGAGI come from the germline V gene. CDR3 nucleotides: TGTGCCAGCAGACAACAGGGGGTAGATACGCAGTATTTT. Amino acid sequence: CASRQQGVDTQYF.

This chain joins TRBV28 and TRBJ2-3; D perhaps matches TRBD1 (6 bases). This CDR3 is built from 14 residues. With 5 bases removed from V and 3 bases from J, the gap between germline ends came to 12 bases. The germline CDR1 and CDR2 sequences are MDHEN and SYDVKM. CDR3 sequence (DNA): TGTGCCAGCAGTAGCAGAGGGGGAACAGATACGCAGTATTTT. Its translation is CASSSRGGTDTQYF.

This clone has just one count. The J gene is TRBJ1-1, the V gene TRBV6-6; D is unresolved. The germline V gene has CDR1 MNHNY and CDR2 SVGAGI (reference sequence). The CDR3 covers 13 residues. Trimming removed 4 bases at V and 5 bases at J, with 11 bases between. Written as DNA, the CDR3 is TGTGCCAGCAGTTCGGAGGGCTATACTGAAGCTTTCTTT. Protein product: CASSSEGYTEAFF.

The rearrangement joins TRBV18 to TRBJ2-5; 7 nucleotides align to TRBD2. The germline V gene has CDR1 KGHSH and CDR2 LQKENI. J gave up 5 bases and V 2 bases, and 8 bases lay outside the gene matches. The CDR3 has 15 amino acids. CDR3 sequence: CASSPVPSGRETQYF. CDR3 bases: TGTGCCAGCTCACCAGTCCCTAGCGGCCGGGAGACCCAGTACTTC.

The chain joins TRBV6-1 to TRBJ2-7, with TRBD1 matching over 10 bases. CDR1 and CDR2 (germline): MNHNS, SASEGT. V was pared by 4 bases and J by 0 bases, with 6 bases of the junction left unmatched. The CDR3 has 16 residues. The DNA of the CDR3 is TGTGCCAGCAGTGCCCCTCGGACAGGGGGCTCCTACGAGCAGTACTTC. Protein product: CASSAPRTGGSYEQYF.

CDR3 sequence reads: CAWSEGKGNYGYTF. The CDR3 region has the DNA TGTGCCTGGAGTGAGGGGAAGGGGAACTATGGCTACACCTTC. V is TRBV30 and J is TRBJ1-2; tentative D call: TRBD1 (5 bases). V was trimmed by 1 base and J by 2 bases, leaving 11 bases between them. This CDR3 contains 14 residues. Looked up from germline, CDR1 is GTSNPN and CDR2 is SVGIG (reference sequence).

This clone came up many times. The CDR3 reads CASSPLQGYDAEAFF. The CDR3 nucleotides read TGTGCCAGCAGTCCACTCCAGGGATACGATGCTGAAGCTTTCTTT. This chain uses TRBV6-5 with TRBJ1-1; D possibly corresponds to TRBD1 (5 bases). This CDR3 comprises 15 residues. With 5 bases removed from V and 6 bases from J, the gap between germline ends came to 19 bases. CDR1 and CDR2 from the germline V gene are MNHEY and SVGAGI.

The genes are TRBV27 and TRBJ2-3, with D perhaps TRBD2 (5 bases). Germline lookup yields CDR1 MNHEY and CDR2 SMNVEV (reference sequence). V shed 3 bases and J shed 11 bases, with 9 bases lying between them. This CDR3 is built from 11 residues. CDR3 amino acids: CASSFRGLQYF. The DNA for the CDR3 is TGTGCCAGCAGTTTCCGGGGATTGCAGTATTTT.

This rearrangement joins TRBV4-1 to TRBJ1-2, with 7 bases matching TRBD1. Germline CDR1 is MGHRA and CDR2 is YSYEKL. CDR3 length equals 15 residues. V dropped 1 base and J dropped 8; count of bases not matched to a gene: 10. The CDR3 here is CASSQVRGQGGGYTF. CDR3 DNA: TGCGCCAGCAGCCAAGTGCGAGGGCAGGGGGGCGGCTACACCTTC.

CDR3 DNA: TGTGCCAGCAGTTACAGGGGGCGTGAAAAACTGTTTTTT. It encodes CASSYRGREKLFF. The rearrangement joins TRBV6-2 or TRBV6-3 to TRBJ1-4, with 7 nucleotides matching TRBD1. Germline V gives CDR1 MNHEY, CDR2 SVGEGT. The trim removed 2 bases at V and 7 bases at J, leaving 1 base unmatched. The length of the CDR3 is 13 residues.

J is TRBJ2-7 and V is TRBV6-2 or TRBV6-3; 15 positions agree with TRBD2. Looked up from germline, CDR1 is MNHEY and CDR2 is SVGEGT. The CDR3 totals 18 residues. With 0 bases clipped from V and 2 bases from J, the junction kept 5 bases outside the gene matches. The chain's CDR3 is CASSYSGTSGRKTYEQYF. The CDR3 DNA sequence: TGTGCCAGCAGTTACTCCGGGACTAGCGGGAGGAAAACCTACGAGCAGTACTTC.

This chain links TRBV6-5 with TRBJ1-5; TRBD1 is a possible D gene (5 bases). The CDR3 runs to 15 residues. Per the germline V gene, CDR1 is MNHEY and CDR2 is SVGAGI. The ends were cut back, 5 bases at V and 6 bases at J, with 17 bases in the middle. The CDR3 loop is CASSRGSQESQPQHF. In nucleotides, the CDR3 is TGTGCCAGCAGTCGAGGATCACAGGAATCTCAGCCCCAGCATTTT.

V is TRBV19 and J is TRBJ2-2, with a tentative D call TRBD2 (6 bases). Germline CDR1 and CDR2: LNHDA and SQIVND (reference sequence). The V and J ends lost 5 bases and 3 bases respectively, with 16 bases between them. CDR3 size: 16 residues. The CDR3 bases are TGTGCCAGTAGTGGCAGCGGGCAGCCTTACACCGGGGAGCTGTTTTTT. It encodes CASSGSGQPYTGELFF.

The chain combines TRBV6-5 with TRBJ2-7; 9 bases map to TRBD2. The CDR3 runs 15 residues. Germline assignment: CDR1 MNHEY and CDR2 SVGAGI. V was pared by 6 bases and J by 2 bases, with 8 bases of the junction left unmatched. CDR3 bases: TGTGCCAGCAGGATAGCGGGAGCGACGACCTACGAGCAGTACTTC. This encodes CASRIAGATTYEQYF.

The chain combines TRBV27 with TRBJ2-7, with a weak D call TRBD2 (5 bases). Per germline, CDR1 MNHEY and CDR2 SMNVEV (reference sequence). V was trimmed by 3 bases and J by 2 bases, leaving 11 bases between them. The CDR3 covers 14 residues. The CDR3 protein is CASSFGAAAYEQYF. CDR3 nucleotide sequence: TGTGCCAGCAGTTTTGGTGCAGCGGCCTACGAGCAGTACTTC.

This rearrangement joins TRBV7-9 to TRBJ2-7; TRBD1 aligns across 7 bases. The length of the CDR3 is 12 residues. With 6 bases clipped from V and 5 bases from J, the junction kept 4 bases outside the gene matches. Germline V gene data show CDR1 as SEHNR and CDR2 as FQNEAQ (reference sequence). CDR3 DNA: TGTGCCAGCAGTGGAACAGGGGACGAGCAGTACTTC. Translation gives CASSGTGDEQYF.

CDR3 amino acids: CASRMSGAGTGELFF. The CDR3 bases are TGTGCCAGCAGGATGAGCGGGGCTGGCACCGGGGAGCTGTTTTTT. This rearrangement joins TRBV2 to TRBJ2-2; 7 bases line up with TRBD2. CDR3 length equals 15 residues. Germline V gene data show CDR1 as SNHLY and CDR2 as FYNNEI. The V and J ends lost 6 bases and 4 bases, in that order; junction bases with no gene match: 8.

The chain combines TRBV6-5 with TRBJ2-3, with D possibly being TRBD1 (7 bases). The CDR3 covers 14 residues. V lost 7 bases and J lost 5, with 16 bases in between. CDR1 is MNHEY, CDR2 SVGAGI, per germline. The CDR3 spells CASNKIQGGDTQYF. In DNA form, the CDR3 reads TGTGCCAGCAACAAAATCCAGGGGGGAGATACGCAGTATTTT.

The rearrangement links TRBV19 to TRBJ2-1, with 7 bases fitting TRBD2. The CDR3 is 16 residues long. V shed 3 bases, J shed 5 bases, and the junction held 10 bases outside the gene matches. Per the germline V gene, CDR1 is LNHDA and CDR2 is SQIVND (reference sequence). The DNA for the CDR3 is TGTGCCAGTAGTATGGGACTGCGCGGGAGCAACAATGAGCAGTTCTTC. Translation: CASSMGLRGSNNEQFF.

The chain combines TRBV27 with TRBJ2-1; TRBD2 might be the D (5 bases). Germline V CDR1 and CDR2: MNHEY, SMNVEV (reference sequence). Between the trimmed V and J ends, which lost 3 bases and 0 bases, there was a span of 9 bases. The CDR3 is made up of 15 amino acids. CDR3 nucleotide sequence: TGTGCCAGCAGTTTCCTAGGGAGCTCCTACAATGAGCAGTTCTTC. This codes for CASSFLGSSYNEQFF.

The chain has TRBV29-1 and TRBJ2-7, with D perhaps matching TRBD2 (6 bases). V was pared by 0 bases and J by 7 bases, with 16 bases between. Germline-derived CDR1 and CDR2 are SQVTM and ANQGSEA. The length of the CDR3 is 14 residues. The CDR3 protein is CSVEDRVRAGEQYF. The CDR3 coding sequence is TGCAGCGTTGAAGATCGGGTCAGGGCGGGGGAGCAGTACTTC.

The chain employs TRBV19 and TRBJ2-7; perhaps TRBD1 as D (5 bases). Germline V gene data show CDR1 as LNHDA and CDR2 as SQIVND (reference sequence). CDR3 size: 13 residues. Trimming pared 7 bases from V and 5 bases from J, leaving 15 bases between. Written as DNA, the CDR3 is TGTGCCAGTAATCAGGGAAGTGTGGACGAGCAGTACTTC. Amino acid sequence: CASNQGSVDEQYF. Combining the CDR3 with reference TRBV19 and TRBJ2-7 gives the whole variable domain DGGITQSPKYLFRKEGQNVTLSCEQNLNHDAMYWYRQDPGQGLRLIYYSQIVNDFQKGDIAEGYSVSREKKESFPLTVTSAQKNPTAFYLCASNQGSVDEQYFGPGTRLTVT.

The rearrangement joins TRBV27 to TRBJ2-1; 9 bases line up with TRBD2. CDR1 is MNHEY, CDR2 SMNVEV, per germline (reference sequence). V dropped 8 bases and J dropped 3; count of bases not matched to a gene: 11. This CDR3 has 16 amino acids. As DNA, the CDR3 is TGTGCCAGCCGGATGGGGCCAGCGGGGGGCTACAATGAGCAGTTCTTC. Its protein is CASRMGPAGGYNEQFF.

This sequence joins TRBV2 and TRBJ1-1, with D possibly being TRBD1 (5 bases). This CDR3 is 13 amino acids long. V lost 8 bases to trimming and J lost 1 base, with 11 bases between them. Germline-derived CDR1 and CDR2 are SNHLY and FYNNEI. The CDR3 nucleotides read TGTGCCAGCGAGGGACTTTCGAACACTGAAGCTTTCTTT. Translated: CASEGLSNTEAFF.

The chain employs TRBV15 and TRBJ2-5; TRBD2 might be the D (5 bases). V was pared by 1 base and J by 2 bases, with 11 bases between. Germline assignment: CDR1 LNHNV and CDR2 YYDKDF (reference sequence). CDR3 length: 15 residues. The DNA of the CDR3 is TGTGCCACCAGCAGAGGGGGAGACGCACAAGAGACCCAGTACTTC. This gives the protein CATSRGGDAQETQYF. The full variable domain, rest sourced from reference TRBV15 and TRBJ2-5, is DAMVIQNPRYQVTQFGKPVTLSCSQTLNHNVMYWYQQKSSQAPKLLFHYYDKDFNNEADTPDNFQSRRPNTSFCFLDIRSPGLGDTAMYLCATSRGGDAQETQYFGPGTRLLVL.

The chain joins TRBV9 to TRBJ2-1; 9 bases agree with TRBD2. This CDR3 region has 16 residues. V lost 4 bases, J lost 6 bases, and 11 bases stayed unmatched. Per the germline V gene, CDR1 is SGDLS and CDR2 is YYNGEE. The CDR3 loop reads CASSPDVDSGGNEQFF. In nucleotides, the CDR3 is TGTGCCAGCAGCCCCGATGTTGATAGCGGGGGCAATGAGCAGTTCTTC.

The V and J genes are TRBV6-5 and TRBJ1-3, with D unresolved. The germline gives CDR1 MNHEY, CDR2 SVGAGI. This CDR3 comprises 12 residues. With 6 bases removed from V and 4 bases from J, the gap between germline ends came to 7 bases. CDR3 sequence reads: CASSPGGNTIYF. CDR3 in DNA: TGTGCCAGCAGCCCCGGGGGAAACACCATATATTTT.

The chain joins TRBV7-8 to TRBJ1-2; 7 bases fit TRBD1. CDR1 SGHVS and CDR2 FQNEAQ come from the germline V gene. V shed 4 bases and J 5 bases; nucleotides not matched to a gene: 7. CDR3 length: 14 residues. The CDR3 protein is CASSYKEQGYGYTF. DNA of the CDR3: TGTGCCAGCAGCTACAAGGAACAGGGGTATGGCTACACCTTC.

The V call is TRBV4-3, the J call TRBJ2-7, with 9 nucleotides matching TRBD1. Germline loops: CDR1 LGHNA, CDR2 YSLEER. The trim removed 3 bases at V and 6 bases at J, leaving 6 bases unmatched. This CDR3 contains 14 residues. Written as DNA, the CDR3 is TGCGCCAGCAGCCACGGGACAGGGTTCTCCGAGCAGTACTTC. Translation gives CASSHGTGFSEQYF.

The chain recombines TRBV28 with TRBJ2-7, with TRBD2 matching 9 bases. The trim removed 6 bases at V and 2 bases at J, leaving 8 bases unmatched. Germline CDR1 and CDR2: MDHEN and SYDVKM. The CDR3 loop spans 15 amino acids. The CDR3 nucleotides are TGTGCCAGCAGACCCCCCTTAGCGGGGGCCTACGAGCAGTACTTC. The encoded protein is CASRPPLAGAYEQYF.